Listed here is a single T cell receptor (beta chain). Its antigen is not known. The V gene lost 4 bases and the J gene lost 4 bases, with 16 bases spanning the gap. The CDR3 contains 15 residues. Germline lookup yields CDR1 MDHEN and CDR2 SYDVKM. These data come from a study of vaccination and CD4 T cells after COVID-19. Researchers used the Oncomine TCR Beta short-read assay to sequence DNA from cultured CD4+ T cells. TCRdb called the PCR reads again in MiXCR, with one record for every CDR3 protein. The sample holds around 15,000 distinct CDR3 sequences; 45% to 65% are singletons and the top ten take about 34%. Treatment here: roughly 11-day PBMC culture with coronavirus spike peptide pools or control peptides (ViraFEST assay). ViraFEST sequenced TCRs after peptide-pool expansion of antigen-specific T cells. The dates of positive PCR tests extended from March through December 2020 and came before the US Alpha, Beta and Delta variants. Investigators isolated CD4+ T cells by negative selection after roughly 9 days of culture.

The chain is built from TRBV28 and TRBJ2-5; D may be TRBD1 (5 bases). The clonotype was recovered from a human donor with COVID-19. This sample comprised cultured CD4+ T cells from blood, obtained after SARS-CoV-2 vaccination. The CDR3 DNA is TGTGCCAGCAGTTCCCCAAGACAGTTCGGAGAGACCCAGTACTTC. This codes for CASSSPRQFGETQYF. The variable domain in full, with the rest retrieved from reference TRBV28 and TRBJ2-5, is DVKVTQSSRYLVKRTGEKVFLECVQDMDHENMFWYRQDPGLGLRLIYFSYDVKMKEKGDIPEGYSVSREKKERFSLILESASTNQTSMYLCASSSPRQFGETQYFGPGTRLLVL.